This TCR beta chain was identified during a study of blood T cell repertoires in COVID-19. Study background: Spain, Italy and the United States supplied samples that represented acute and convalescent COVID-19. PBMCs, B-cell-depleted T cells, or T cells provided the cDNA or gDNA that made up the material.

CDR3 length: 12 amino acids. J gave up 9 bases and V 2 bases, and 4 bases lay outside the gene matches. Per germline, CDR1 SGHKS and CDR2 YYEKEE (reference sequence). Per the original methods: Nucleated cell number was recorded as an estimate derived from reference gene primer amplification. Measured with immunoSEQ multiplex PCR; TCRdb has only the in-frame clones, and not every one. The DNA gave D and trimming, while V, J and clone size come from that table. Of a few hundred thousand clones in the sample, 86% were seen once. The genes are TRBV5-5 and TRBJ2-7; 8 nucleotides match TRBD1. Sequencing input: peripheral blood. The origin of this receptor is a woman between 25 and 40 years old with active or convalescent COVID-19. The CDR3 region has the DNA TGTGCCAGCAGCTTAGGACAGGGAGGGCAGTACTTC. Translated: CASSLGQGGQYF.